The 12 T cell receptor beta chains in this list originate from one sample, sequenced in a study of blood T cell repertoires in COVID-19. The method was immunoSEQ multiplex PCR; TCRdb's version includes in-frame clones alone and lacks a portion of them. Of roughly 200,000 clones in the sample, approximately 86% were seen once. Sequencing was done on a sample of PBMCs or T cells enriched from blood (not recorded which). The receptors here all came from a woman between 25 and 40 years old who had been exposed to COVID-19.

The chain combines TRBV6-5 with TRBJ1-3; D is unclear. This CDR3 has 14 residues. Germline lookup yields CDR1 MNHEY and CDR2 SVGAGI. The V and J ends lost 6 bases and 0 bases respectively, with 9 bases between them. This chain's CDR3 is CASRREGSGNTIYF. The DNA of the CDR3 is TGTGCCAGCAGACGTGAGGGCTCTGGAAACACCATATATTTT.

This chain connects TRBV14 to TRBJ2-1, with 10 nucleotides matching TRBD2. The length of the CDR3 is 18 residues. CDR1 and CDR2 from the germline V gene are SGHDN and FVKESK. V trimming: 2 bases; J trimming: 2 bases; junction bases outside the gene matches: 9. The CDR3 sequence is CASSQFPSGGVTYNEQFF. CDR3 in DNA: TGTGCCAGCAGCCAATTCCCTAGCGGGGGCGTCACCTACAATGAGCAGTTCTTC.

The chain combines TRBV11-2 with TRBJ2-7, with D unresolved. V was cut by 5 bases and J by 3 bases, with 8 bases left in between. This CDR3 spans 12 amino acids. Germline V gene lookup returns CDR1 SGHAT and CDR2 FQNNGV. CDR3 in DNA: TGTGCCAGCAGCCAGGAAGTCTACGAGCAGTACTTC. Protein sequence: CASSQEVYEQYF.

The chain recombines TRBV11-2 with TRBJ2-7; D unclear. V gave up 3 bases and J gave up 6 bases, with 15 bases separating them. From germline, CDR1 is SGHAT and CDR2 FQNNGV. CDR3 length equals 14 residues. In nucleotides, the CDR3 is TGTGCCAGCAGCTTCGGCGCCACGGCGGCCGAGCAGTACTTC. Its protein is CASSFGATAAEQYF.

V and J are TRBV10-3 and TRBJ1-4; a weak D match, TRBD1 (5 bases). Trimming cost V 6 bases and J 6 bases, with 11 bases left between them. Germline assignment: CDR1 ENHRY and CDR2 SYGVKD. The CDR3 loop spans 13 amino acids. The DNA for the CDR3 is TGTGCCATCAGGGGGGGAGTTGATGAAAAACTGTTTTTT. It is translated as CAIRGGVDEKLFF.

V and J are TRBV24-1 and TRBJ2-6, with 8 bases identical to TRBD2. The V gene's germline CDR1 is KGHDR and CDR2 SFDVKD. The CDR3 length is 16 residues. After removal of 3 bases from V and 2 bases from J, the junction contained 2 bases not matched to a gene. CDR3 sequence reads: CATSDPGGTGANVLTF. In nucleotides, the CDR3 is TGTGCCACCAGTGATCCGGGAGGGACTGGGGCCAACGTCCTGACTTTC.

Concerning this clone itself: The sample contains more than one DNA sequence encoding this CDR3. J is TRBJ1-5 and V is TRBV18, with D maybe TRBD1 (6 bases). Trimming shortened V by 2 bases and J by 2 bases, and 10 bases separated the two germline ends. CDR3 length equals 15 residues. Germline values: CDR1 KGHSH, CDR2 LQKENI. CDR3 loop: CASSPEQGGNQPQHF. DNA of the CDR3: TGTGCCAGCTCACCAGAACAGGGTGGCAATCAGCCCCAGCATTTT.

This clone has just one count. The chain combines TRBV7-9 with TRBJ1-1; TRBD1 aligns across 8 bases. Trimming took 6 bases from V and 0 from J; bases not matched to a gene: 6. This CDR3 region has 15 residues. Germline V gives CDR1 SEHNR, CDR2 FQNEAQ (reference sequence). CDR3 bases: TGTGCCAGCAGACTCACAGGGGGGGTGAACACTGAAGCTTTCTTT. This encodes CASRLTGGVNTEAFF.

The genes are TRBV30 and TRBJ1-6; TRBD1 matches at 7 bases. V shed 3 bases, J shed 7 bases, and the junction held 12 bases outside the gene matches. This CDR3 spans 16 amino acids. Germline lookup yields CDR1 GTSNPN and CDR2 SVGIG (reference sequence). The chain's CDR3 is CAWSPLRGERNSPLHF. DNA for the CDR3: TGTGCCTGGAGCCCCCTCAGGGGGGAAAGGAATTCACCCCTCCACTTT. Full variable domain (rest looked up from reference TRBV30 and TRBJ1-6): SQTIHQWPATLVQPVGSPLSLECTVEGTSNPNLYWYRQAAGRGLQLLFYSVGIGQISSEVPQNLSASRPQDRQFILSSKKLLLSDSGFYLCAWSPLRGERNSPLHFGNGTRLTVT.

J is TRBJ1-6 and V is TRBV2, with TRBD1 matching over 11 bases. Unmatched junction bases numbered 8, after V lost 6 bases and J lost 10 bases. Looked up from germline, CDR1 is SNHLY and CDR2 is FYNNEI. The CDR3 extends over 15 amino acids. CDR3 sequence reads: CASSPGTGGGSPLHF. The CDR3 DNA is TGTGCCAGCAGCCCCGGGACAGGGGGTGGATCACCCCTCCACTTT.

The chain uses TRBV7-9 and TRBJ2-7, with 10 bases matching TRBD1. The CDR3 spans 13 residues. The junction had 6 bases not matched to a gene; V was cut back by 6 bases and J by 7 bases. Germline CDR1 SEHNR, CDR2 FQNEAQ (reference sequence). The CDR3 loop reads CASRPGQGGEQYF. CDR3 nucleotide sequence: TGTGCCAGCAGACCCGGACAGGGGGGGGAGCAGTACTTC.

This clone was recorded once. This chain uses TRBV30 with TRBJ2-7; 9 positions agree with TRBD2. Losses at the gene ends were 2 bases for V and 0 bases for J; bases not matched to a gene: 8. The CDR3 covers 16 residues. CDR1 is GTSNPN and CDR2 is SVGIG in the germline V gene (reference sequence). The CDR3: CAWSLALAGYSYEQYF. The CDR3 DNA is TGTGCCTGGAGTCTCGCCCTAGCGGGGTACTCCTACGAGCAGTACTTC.